These 14 T cell receptor beta chains came from one sample sequenced in a study of blood T cells in healthy people across ages. With a J-beta primer mix and a sample-barcoded 5' primer, a second PCR ran roughly 6 to 11 cycles. TCRdb reanalysed the 5' RACE reads using MiXCR and keeps one entry per CDR3 protein. The repertoire holds around 900,000 distinct CDR3 sequences, with 51% as singletons. The sequenced material came from blood. The receptors here all came from a woman between 55 and 75 years old in good health.

The chain's CDR3 is CASSQGLPLAGGPYEQYF. The CDR3 DNA sequence: TGTGCCAGCAGCCAAGGTCTCCCGCTGGCGGGAGGGCCCTACGAGCAGTACTTC. The V gene is TRBV3-1, the J gene TRBJ2-5; 9 nucleotides line up with TRBD2. The J call may be in error: the DNA end matches TRBJ2-7 better. The CDR3 has 18 residues. Germline CDR1 reads LGHDT; CDR2 reads YNNKEL (reference sequence).

This clonotype turned up a few times. This chain links TRBV6-4 with TRBJ1-5, with D perhaps TRBD1 (6 bases). This CDR3 region has 14 residues. Germline-derived CDR1 and CDR2 are MRHNA and SNTAGT. Trimming cost V 2 bases and J 9 bases, with 14 bases left between them. In DNA form, the CDR3 reads TGTGCCAGCAGTGACGGGGGCCCGGGAATGCCCCAGCATTTT. Its translation is CASSDGGPGMPQHF.

This chain links TRBV2 with TRBJ1-2; D possibly corresponds to TRBD1 (5 bases). The germline V and J ends were trimmed by 8 bases and 2 bases, with 15 bases remaining between them. CDR3 length equals 14 residues. Germline V gene data show CDR1 as SNHLY and CDR2 as FYNNEI. The CDR3 reads CASRAGASNYGYTF. DNA of the CDR3: TGTGCCAGCCGCGCTGGGGCCTCCAACTATGGCTACACCTTC.

A note on this clonotype: Compared with germline, one end of the junction differs, possibly owing to a read error. The chain employs TRBV6-2 or TRBV6-3 and TRBJ1-2; D is undetermined. This CDR3 has 13 residues. Germline CDR1 MNHEY, CDR2 SVGEGT. CDR3 region: CASSYSPVYGYNF. The CDR3 DNA reads as TGTGCCAGCAGTTACTCGCCCGTCTATGGCTACAACTTC.

The chain employs TRBV29-1 and TRBJ2-4, with 9 positions matching TRBD1. The end of the DNA aligns better with TRBJ2-7, so the J call may be wrong. There are 15 residues in the CDR3. Germline V gene data show CDR1 as SQVTM and CDR2 as ANQGSEA. CDR3 DNA sequence: TGCAGCGTTGAGGTCCGGGACAGGGAGGTCTACGAGCAGTACTTC. Its translation: CSVEVRDREVYEQYF.

The chain uses TRBV3-1 and TRBJ1-5; perhaps TRBD1 as D (5 bases). The germline V gene has CDR1 LGHDT and CDR2 YNNKEL (reference sequence). Trimming took 0 bases from V and 12 from J, leaving 15 bases between them. The CDR3 is made up of 14 amino acids. The CDR3 DNA reads TGTGCCAGCAGCCAAGAAGTTGGGGGACGGGGCCAGCATTTT. Translation: CASSQEVGGRGQHF.

The chain recombines TRBV4-1 with TRBJ1-4, with a weak D call TRBD1 (6 bases). CDR3 size: 15 residues. CDR1 MGHRA and CDR2 YSYEKL come from the germline V gene. V was cut by 5 bases and J by 8 bases, with 18 bases left in between. As DNA, the CDR3 is TGCGCCAGCAGCTCACCCGGGGGGCGTTTCGAAAAACTGTTTTTT. Its translation is CASSSPGGRFEKLFF.

The chain carries TRBV7-2 and TRBJ2-1; TRBD2 might be the D (6 bases). The germline CDR1 and CDR2 sequences are SGHTA and FQGNSA. The CDR3 is made up of 16 amino acids. Trimming took off 4 bases at V and 0 bases at J, with 13 bases between the two ends. For the CDR3, the DNA is TGTGCCAGCAGCTCTCAGCGGGCCCCCTCCTACAATGAGCAGTTCTTC. It is translated as CASSSQRAPSYNEQFF. Filled out from reference TRBV7-2 and TRBJ2-1, the complete variable domain reads GAGVSQSPSNKVTEKGKDVELRCDPISGHTALYWYRQSLGQGLEFLIYFQGNSAPDKSGLPSDRFSAERTGGSVSTLTIQRTQQEDSAVYLCASSSQRAPSYNEQFFGPGTRLTVL.

The chain combines TRBV6-1 with TRBJ2-3; TRBD2 matches at 14 bases. This CDR3 contains 17 residues. Germline CDR1 is MNHNS and CDR2 is SASEGT. V lost 3 bases to trimming and J lost 2 bases; unmatched junction nucleotides: 4. CDR3 amino acids: CASSEPGLAGDTDTQYF. Here the CDR3 DNA reads TGTGCCAGCAGTGAGCCGGGACTAGCGGGAGACACAGATACGCAGTATTTT.

This clonotype was detected only a few times. The CDR3 reads CASSQLGGQFF. The CDR3 DNA reads TGTGCCAGCAGCCAACTCGGAGGGCAGTTCTTC. The rearrangement links TRBV7-9 to TRBJ2-1; possible D gene TRBD2, 5 bases. V was clipped by 5 bases and J by 12 bases, with 11 bases between them. The germline V gene encodes CDR1 SEHNR and CDR2 FQNEAQ (reference sequence). CDR3 length equals 11 residues.

The chain employs TRBV7-2 and TRBJ1-2; D unresolved. The V end was cut by 5 bases, the J end by 4 bases, with 23 bases between. Germline V gene sequence: CDR1 SGHTA, CDR2 FQGNSA. The CDR3 extends over 17 amino acids. CDR3 coding DNA: TGTGCCAGCAGCCCAAGGAACGTGCAGACCCTTGGCTATGGCTACACCTTC. As protein: CASSPRNVQTLGYGYTF.

This clonotype was observed a few times. The chain employs TRBV20-1 and TRBJ2-4, with 7 nucleotides matching TRBD2. Gene TRBJ2-7 matches the end of the DNA better, so the J call may be wrong. The CDR3 is 14 amino acids. Germline V CDR1 and CDR2: DFQATT, SNEGSKA (reference sequence). CDR3 residues: CSALIRRTSYEQYF. The CDR3 region has the DNA TGCAGTGCTCTAATTCGCCGGACTAGCTACGAGCAGTACTTC.

This clonotype appeared many times. This chain connects TRBV29-1 to TRBJ1-2; D unclear. V shed 2 bases and J shed 3 bases, with 7 bases lying between them. Germline V gene data show CDR1 as SQVTM and CDR2 as ANQGSEA. The CDR3 is 12 residues long. The CDR3 sequence is CSVEPGDYGYTF. The CDR3 coding sequence is TGCAGCGTTGAACCCGGAGACTATGGCTACACCTTC.

The table lists this clonotype with many counts. The junction differs from germline at one of its ends, possibly a read error. The chain employs TRBV7-2 and TRBJ2-7; 11 bases are a match to TRBD2. Looked up from germline, CDR1 is SGHTA and CDR2 is FQGNSA. The CDR3 is 15 amino acids. DNA of the CDR3: TGTGCCAGCAGCCTAGCGGGAGGATCTACCTACGAGCAGTACTTC. It codes for CASSLAGGSTYEQYF.